This note documents a single T cell receptor (beta chain) sequence. The antigen is unknown. With a much larger clone just one base away, this may be a read error. Amplification of TCR alpha and beta CDR3 regions from RNA used iRepertoire nested multiplex PCR. One-step reverse transcription and amplification started from approximately 100-400 ng of tissue mRNA or PBMC total RNA. One entry per CDR3 protein, called by TCRdb with MiXCR from the multiplex PCR reads. Here the sample spans about 180,000 distinct CDR3 sequences, roughly two fifths being singletons. These data come from a study of glioma-infiltrating T cells. The CDR3 length is 15 residues. CDR1 and CDR2 (germline): SGHVS, FQNEAQ. Whole-study results and caveats: Gliomas, especially low-grade, showed above-expected tissue-blood divergence; non-neoplastic patients showed below. Very few CDR3 sequences were shared between tissue and blood.

Material for sequencing was glioma tissue, nonneoplastic brain tissue, or PBMCs (not recorded which). The V and J genes are TRBV7-8 and TRBJ1-5; D possibly corresponds to TRBD1 (5 bases). The sequence came from a human donor with low-grade glioma or glioblastoma, undergoing nonglioma brain surgery, or in good health (not recorded which). The CDR3 nucleotides are TGTGCCAGCAGCTTAGCTAGCCAGGACAATCATCCCCAGCATTTT. Translating gives CASSLASQDNHPQHF. Filled out from reference TRBV7-8 and TRBJ1-5, the complete variable domain reads GAGVSQSPRYKVAKRGQDVALRCDPISGHVSLFWYQQALGQGPEFLTYFQNEAQLDKSGLPSDRFFAERPEGSVSTLKIQRTQQEDSAVYLCASSLASQDNHPQHFGDGTRLSIL.